What follows are 32 T cell receptor beta chains derived from one specimen sequenced in a study of cytotoxic CD8 clonotypes in ibrutinib-treated CLL. Repertoires were generated with immunoSEQ multiplex PCR, while TCRdb's copy carries only in-frame clones and drops some. The profile shows some 150,000 clones, 70% to 90% of them singletons. Sequencing was performed on PBMCs, taken after 36 months of ibrutinib treatment. The origin of the receptors is a human donor with chronic lymphocytic leukemia.

The V call is TRBV5-1, the J call TRBJ2-3; 7 nucleotides match TRBD1. Germline CDR1 SGHRS, CDR2 YFSETQ. Trimming cost V 4 bases and J 2 bases; bases outside gene matches: 16. CDR3 size: 18 residues. The CDR3 DNA follows: TGCGCCAGCAGCGGATTATCCGCTAGGCAGGGGGTCACAGATACGCAGTATTTT. This sequence encodes CASSGLSARQGVTDTQYF.

This CDR3 reads CALGQHMNTEAFF. CDR3 coding DNA: TGTGCCCTAGGGCAGCACATGAACACTGAAGCTTTCTTT. The chain links TRBV2 to TRBJ1-1, with D uncertain. The germline V and J ends were trimmed by 11 bases and 0 bases, with 13 bases remaining between them. This CDR3 is built from 13 residues. Germline lookup yields CDR1 SNHLY and CDR2 FYNNEI.

CDR3 in DNA: TGTGCCAGCAGCGGATGGGGGGCGGGACAAGCAGATACGCAGTATTTT. Protein: CASSGWGAGQADTQYF. The chain links TRBV5-4 to TRBJ2-3; the D gene could be TRBD1 or TRBD2 (6 bases each). The CDR3 length is 16 residues. Germline loops: CDR1 SGHNT, CDR2 YYREEE (reference sequence). V lost 4 bases to trimming and J lost 4 bases, with 19 bases between them. Filled out from reference TRBV5-4 and TRBJ2-3, the complete variable domain reads ETGVTQSPTHLIKTRGQQVTLRCSSQSGHNTVSWYQQALGQGPQFIFQYYREEENGRGNFPPRFSGLQFPNYSSELNVNALELDDSALYLCASSGWGAGQADTQYFGPGTRLTVL.

The rearrangement uses TRBV7-2 and TRBJ1-4; D gene ambiguous. V lost 1 base and J 3 bases, leaving 9 bases between the germline ends. Per germline, CDR1 SGHTA and CDR2 FQGNSA. The CDR3 extends over 15 amino acids. The CDR3 reads CASSLGWVANEKLFF. The DNA of the CDR3 is TGTGCCAGCAGCTTAGGATGGGTGGCTAATGAAAAACTGTTTTTT.

This chain connects TRBV28 to TRBJ1-1; D gene ambiguous. The CDR3 consists of 14 residues. CDR1 MDHEN and CDR2 SYDVKM come from the germline V gene. V lost 3 bases and J lost 0, with 8 bases in between. The CDR3 loop reads CASSFRSMNTEAFF. The CDR3 nucleotides read TGTGCCAGCAGTTTTCGGTCGATGAACACTGAAGCTTTCTTT.

The V gene is TRBV10-3, the J gene TRBJ2-7; tentatively, D is TRBD1 (5 bases). The ends were cut back, 2 bases at V and 0 bases at J, with 14 bases in the middle. This CDR3 contains 16 residues. Per germline, CDR1 ENHRY and CDR2 SYGVKD. CDR3 in amino acids: CAISEPPYRSSYEQYF. CDR3 DNA: TGTGCCATCAGTGAGCCGCCTTACAGGAGCTCCTACGAGCAGTACTTC.

This clone was counted a single time. This chain connects TRBV2 to TRBJ1-3; 7 bases map to TRBD1. V was pared by 7 bases and J by 9 bases, with 9 bases of the junction left unmatched. Per the germline V gene, CDR1 is SNHLY and CDR2 is FYNNEI. CDR3 length equals 13 residues. The CDR3 is CASTGTAVVTIYF. DNA of the CDR3: TGTGCCAGCACTGGGACAGCCGTCGTCACCATATATTTT.

The rearrangement uses TRBV19 and TRBJ1-4, with no clear D. V lost 1 base and J lost 8, with 11 bases in between. This CDR3 has 14 amino acids. The V gene's germline CDR1 is LNHDA and CDR2 SQIVND (reference sequence). The CDR3 spells CASSIGRSWEKLFF. CDR3 sequence (DNA): TGTGCCAGTAGTATAGGCAGGAGTTGGGAAAAACTGTTTTTT. The whole variable domain, remainder taken from reference TRBV19 and TRBJ1-4, is DGGITQSPKYLFRKEGQNVTLSCEQNLNHDAMYWYRQDPGQGLRLIYYSQIVNDFQKGDIAEGYSVSREKKESFPLTVTSAQKNPTAFYLCASSIGRSWEKLFFGSGTQLSVL.

The rearrangement joins TRBV7-6 to TRBJ2-3; unclear D gene. The ends were cut back, 5 bases at V and 1 base at J, with 13 bases in the middle. CDR3 length equals 15 residues. Germline values: CDR1 SGHVS, CDR2 FNYEAQ. Here the CDR3 DNA reads TGTGCCAGCAGCCTAGAAGGTCGGGGCACAGATACGCAGTATTTT. Its translation is CASSLEGRGTDTQYF. Full variable domain (remainder filled in from reference TRBV7-6 and TRBJ2-3): GAGVSQSPRYKVTKRGQDVALRCDPISGHVSLYWYRQALGQGPEFLTYFNYEAQQDKSGLPNDRFSAERPEGSISTLTIQRTEQRDSAMYRCASSLEGRGTDTQYFGPGTRLTVL.

The chain employs TRBV18 and TRBJ2-7, with D maybe TRBD2 (6 bases). Germline V gene data show CDR1 as KGHSH and CDR2 as LQKENI. With 0 bases removed from V and 6 bases from J, the gap between germline ends came to 12 bases. The CDR3 totals 14 residues. Written as DNA, the CDR3 is TGTGCCAGCTCACCACCGGGACTTAGGACCGAGCAGTACTTC. Translated: CASSPPGLRTEQYF. The full variable domain, completed using reference TRBV18 and TRBJ2-7, is NAGVMQNPRHLVRRRGQEARLRCSPMKGHSHVYWYRQLPEEGLKFMVYLQKENIIDESGMPKERFSAEFPKEGPSILRIQQVVRGDSAAYFCASSPPGLRTEQYFGPGTRLTVT.

This clone was seen only once. The rearrangement links TRBV11-2 to TRBJ2-3; the match to TRBD1 covers 8 bases. Trimming at V came to 1 base and at J to 5 bases, leaving 5 bases not matched to a gene. CDR3 length equals 15 residues. CDR1 and CDR2 from the germline V gene are SGHAT and FQNNGV. The CDR3 DNA follows: TGTGCCAGCAGCTTAGTGGACAGGGTGGGAGATACGCAGTATTTT. Protein: CASSLVDRVGDTQYF.

The V gene is TRBV5-1, the J gene TRBJ2-7, with unresolved D. The CDR3 spans 17 residues. Germline loops: CDR1 SGHRS, CDR2 YFSETQ. The ends were cut back, 4 bases at V and 4 bases at J, with 24 bases in the middle. CDR3 region: CASSPARLGASQYEQYF. CDR3 nucleotide sequence: TGCGCCAGCAGCCCGGCTAGGTTGGGCGCAAGCCAATACGAGCAGTACTTC.

The chain links TRBV5-8 to TRBJ2-1, with 8 positions matching TRBD2. J was trimmed by 15 bases and V by 6 bases; bases with no gene match: 8. From germline, CDR1 is SGHTS and CDR2 YDEGEE. This CDR3 is built from 11 residues. DNA for the CDR3: TGTGCCAGCACCCTCGGGGGGGGGATGTTCTTC. Translating gives CASTLGGGMFF.

V usage is TRBV7-9 and J usage is TRBJ1-1; TRBD1 is a possible D gene (5 bases). The germline gives CDR1 SEHNR, CDR2 FQNEAQ (reference sequence). V lost 7 bases to trimming and J lost 2 bases, with 23 bases between them. There are 17 residues in the CDR3. The CDR3 DNA sequence: TGTGCCAGCACCTATGCCCCTCTTCCGGGACTAAACACTGAAGCTTTCTTT. Its translation is CASTYAPLPGLNTEAFF.

J is TRBJ2-4 and V is TRBV30; a weak D match, TRBD2 (5 bases). Germline lookup yields CDR1 GTSNPN and CDR2 SVGIG (reference sequence). The CDR3 runs to 13 residues. V lost 6 bases, J lost 3 bases, and 12 bases lay in between. The CDR3 loop reads CACLQRSKNIQYF. The CDR3, as DNA: TGTGCCTGCCTACAGCGGAGCAAAAACATTCAGTACTTC.

This clone was seen only once. This rearrangement joins TRBV7-9 to TRBJ2-2; no definite D call. V shed 1 base and J shed 4 bases, with 7 bases lying between them. CDR3 size: 14 residues. Germline V gene lookup returns CDR1 SEHNR and CDR2 FQNEAQ (reference sequence). The CDR3 nucleotides read TGTGCCAGCAGCTTAGAGGTTAGCACCGGGGAGCTGTTTTTT. Its protein product is CASSLEVSTGELFF.

The chain carries TRBV27 and TRBJ2-7, with D possibly being TRBD2 (5 bases). The CDR3 loop spans 14 amino acids. The V gene lost 2 bases and the J gene lost 3 bases, with 11 bases spanning the gap. The V gene's germline CDR1 is MNHEY and CDR2 SMNVEV (reference sequence). The CDR3 DNA follows: TGTGCCAGCAGTTTAATGGGGAGATACTACGAGCAGTACTTC. This gives the protein CASSLMGRYYEQYF.

The rearrangement joins TRBV28 to TRBJ1-4; weak D call: TRBD1 (6 bases). The germline V gene has CDR1 MDHEN and CDR2 SYDVKM. Trimming took off 7 bases at V and 7 bases at J, with 19 bases between the two ends. There are 15 residues in the CDR3. CDR3 sequence: CASTLKTGSVEKLFF. CDR3 bases: TGTGCCAGCACACTAAAAACAGGGTCAGTTGAAAAACTGTTTTTT.

This chain joins TRBV5-1 and TRBJ2-1, with a tentative D call TRBD2 (6 bases). Per germline, CDR1 SGHRS and CDR2 YFSETQ. This CDR3 spans 16 amino acids. V lost 1 base, J lost 4 bases, and 15 bases lay in between. This CDR3 is CASSLTRSGPYNEQFF. CDR3 bases: TGCGCCAGCAGCTTGACGCGTAGCGGTCCTTACAATGAGCAGTTCTTC.

The V and J genes are TRBV19 and TRBJ2-4, with D unclear. The V and J ends lost 4 bases and 1 base respectively, with 17 bases between them. The CDR3 is made up of 17 amino acids. CDR1 LNHDA and CDR2 SQIVND come from the germline V gene (reference sequence). Written as DNA, the CDR3 is TGTGCCAGTAGTACCCCGAAGGAGTACTATGCCAAAAACATTCAGTACTTC. Protein product: CASSTPKEYYAKNIQYF.

Details on this clone: One junction end does not reproduce the germline sequence, and a read error may be involved. V gene TRBV4-1 combines with J gene TRBJ2-7; the D gene could be TRBD1 or TRBD2 (5 bases each). From germline, CDR1 is MGHRA and CDR2 YSYEKL. The CDR3 is made up of 14 amino acids. CDR3 sequence (DNA): TGTGCCAGCAGCCAAGAGGGGAACTCCTACGAGCAGTACTTC. As protein: CASSQEGNSYEQYF.

This sequence joins TRBV5-1 and TRBJ1-1; D may be TRBD1 (6 bases). Deletions cut 0 bases from V and 3 bases from J, with 12 bases between. Germline V gene lookup returns CDR1 SGHRS and CDR2 YFSETQ. The CDR3 length is 15 residues. The chain's CDR3 is CASSLDGTPYTEAFF. The CDR3 DNA is TGCGCCAGCAGCTTGGATGGGACACCGTACACTGAAGCTTTCTTT.

The V and J genes are TRBV5-1 and TRBJ2-7; 7 bases agree with TRBD1. This CDR3 spans 13 amino acids. Germline lookup yields CDR1 SGHRS and CDR2 YFSETQ. The trim removed 4 bases at V and 7 bases at J, leaving 8 bases unmatched. The CDR3 here is CASSPRDSGEQYF. In DNA, the CDR3 is TGCGCCAGCAGCCCCCGGGACAGTGGGGAGCAGTACTTC.

J is TRBJ1-4 and V is TRBV14; no definite D call. The CDR3 has 15 amino acids. Trimming took off 0 bases at V and 10 bases at J, with 15 bases between the two ends. CDR1 and CDR2 (germline): SGHDN, FVKESK. This CDR3 reads CASSQDPGRSGKLFF. The CDR3 DNA reads TGTGCCAGCAGCCAAGACCCGGGAAGGAGCGGAAAACTGTTTTTT.

V usage is TRBV19 and J usage is TRBJ2-4; D may be TRBD2 (6 bases). CDR1 and CDR2 from the germline V gene are LNHDA and SQIVND (reference sequence). This CDR3 region has 17 residues. Trimming pared 5 bases from V and 1 base from J, leaving 18 bases between. CDR3 sequence (DNA): TGTGCCAGTAGTCGCCAAGGGACTTACGAGGCCAAAAACATTCAGTACTTC. Translating it yields CASSRQGTYEAKNIQYF.

This clone occurred a few times. This chain joins TRBV9 and TRBJ1-2; D is unclear. V was shortened by 3 bases and J by 4 bases, with 10 bases between the two germline ends. The CDR3 sequence is 13 residues long. Germline CDR1 reads SGDLS; CDR2 reads YYNGEE. The CDR3 DNA reads TGTGCCAGCAGCGCTGCTCAAGTCTATGGCTACACCTTC. It encodes CASSAAQVYGYTF.

The J gene is TRBJ2-2, the V gene TRBV30, with D perhaps TRBD2 (5 bases). Trimming stripped 0 bases from V and 6 bases from J, with 11 bases between. This CDR3 region has 14 residues. Germline V gene lookup returns CDR1 GTSNPN and CDR2 SVGIG (reference sequence). CDR3 bases: TGTGCCTGGAGTGTACCGAGGACTGCCGGGGAGCTGTTTTTT. Residues: CAWSVPRTAGELFF.

The CDR3 reads CASSFSEQSNQPQHF. The CDR3 nucleotides are TGTGCCAGCAGTTTTTCCGAGCAGTCCAATCAGCCCCAGCATTTT. The gene calls are TRBV6-6 and TRBJ1-5; D remains ambiguous. CDR1 and CDR2 from the germline V gene are MNHNY and SVGAGI (reference sequence). The length of the CDR3 is 15 residues. Deletions cut 4 bases from V and 3 bases from J, with 13 bases between.

The chain has TRBV7-9 and TRBJ2-3, with D perhaps matching TRBD2 (5 bases). V was shortened by 1 base and J by 0 bases, with 8 bases between the two germline ends. Germline CDR1 SEHNR, CDR2 FQNEAQ (reference sequence). There are 15 residues in the CDR3. The CDR3 region has the DNA TGTGCCAGCAGCTTAGTCCGCGGGAGCACAGATACGCAGTATTTT. Translated: CASSLVRGSTDTQYF.

This clone occurred once. This chain uses TRBV1 with TRBJ1-5. TRBV1 is listed as a pseudogene. CDR3 size: 18 residues. CDR3 nucleotides: TGCACCAGCAGCCAAGATCGGAGAATCCCTCGGAGCAATCAGCCCCAGCATTTT. Amino acids: CTSSQDRRIPRSNQPQHF.

This chain links TRBV7-3 with TRBJ1-2, with D possibly matching TRBD1 (5 bases). The CDR3 runs 15 residues. The V end was cut by 4 bases, the J end by 7 bases, with 19 bases between. The germline V gene has CDR1 SGHTA and CDR2 FQGTGA. The CDR3: CASSSIGGEAAGYTF. DNA of the CDR3: TGTGCCAGCAGCTCTATCGGGGGAGAGGCCGCTGGCTACACCTTC.

The chain combines TRBV27 with TRBJ2-7, with no clear D. From germline, CDR1 is MNHEY and CDR2 SMNVEV (reference sequence). V lost 5 bases and J 4 bases, leaving 12 bases between the germline ends. The CDR3 covers 13 residues. The CDR3 DNA follows: TGTGCCAGCAGTCCCTCTCAAGGATACGAGCAGTACTTC. Amino acids: CASSPSQGYEQYF.